Each of the 19 T cell receptor beta chains below was sequenced from the same sample in a study of blood T cells in healthy people across ages. Through a sample-barcoded 5' primer and a J-beta primer mix, a second PCR was run for roughly 6 to 12 cycles. TCRdb fed the 5' RACE reads into MiXCR, producing one record per CDR3 protein. The sample holds about 1.6 million distinct CDR3 sequences; around 36% are singletons and the top ten take 10% to 12%. The material sequenced was blood. The receptors were gathered from a woman aged 25 to 39 in good health.

This chain joins TRBV14 and TRBJ2-5; 12 bases fit TRBD2. CDR3 size: 19 residues. Germline V CDR1 and CDR2: SGHDN, FVKESK. Trimming at V came to 4 bases and at J to 0 bases, leaving 12 bases not matched to a gene. CDR3 in amino acids: CASSRQDIGLAGYQETQYF. CDR3 bases: TGTGCCAGCAGCCGACAAGATATCGGACTAGCGGGATACCAAGAGACCCAGTACTTC.

The gene calls are TRBV25-1 and TRBJ2-7; D not certain. The CDR3 sequence is 14 residues long. Germline V gives CDR1 MGHDK, CDR2 SYGVNS. Trimming removed 4 bases at V and 4 bases at J, with 14 bases between. CDR3: CASSGGSRIYEQYF. The CDR3 DNA is TGTGCCAGCAGTGGTGGCAGCCGGATTTACGAGCAGTACTTC.

V usage is TRBV18 and J usage is TRBJ1-1; TRBD1 agrees at 10 bases. The CDR3 contains 14 residues. Per the germline V gene, CDR1 is KGHSH and CDR2 is LQKENI. The V gene end was trimmed by 5 bases and the J gene end by 5 bases; junction bases not matched to a gene: 5. The CDR3, as DNA: TGTGCCAGCTCAGGACAGGGGGGAGAAACTGAAGCTTTCTTT. Its protein is CASSGQGGETEAFF.

This clonotype has a handful of counts. The rearrangement links TRBV6-5 to TRBJ2-5; a weak D match, TRBD1 (6 bases). This CDR3 has 15 residues. Germline-derived CDR1 and CDR2 are MNHEY and SVGAGI. V was pared by 5 bases and J by 4 bases, with 17 bases between. CDR3: CASSPYGGGGETQYF. In DNA, the CDR3 is TGTGCCAGCAGTCCCTATGGGGGCGGTGGAGAGACCCAGTACTTC.

The gene calls are TRBV15 and TRBJ1-5; 7 bases agree with TRBD1. Germline CDR1 LNHNV, CDR2 YYDKDF (reference sequence). The CDR3 length is 14 residues. The V segment lost 5 bases and the J segment 5 bases; nucleotides outside the gene matches: 6. CDR3 in DNA: TGTGCCACCAGCCTTTGGCAGGGGGATCAGCCCCAGCATTTT. Amino acid sequence: CATSLWQGDQPQHF.

This clonotype has ten or more counts. V usage is TRBV10-3 and J usage is TRBJ2-7; D tentatively fits TRBD1 or TRBD2 (5 bases each). This CDR3 contains 15 residues. Trimming stripped 3 bases from V and 2 bases from J, with 14 bases between. Per the germline V gene, CDR1 is ENHRY and CDR2 is SYGVKD. The CDR3 protein is CAISEPPGTAYEQYF. The CDR3 region has the DNA TGTGCCATCAGTGAACCTCCCGGGACGGCCTACGAGCAGTACTTC.

This clonotype was recorded a few times. This chain connects TRBV7-2 to TRBJ2-1; 9 positions match TRBD2. The J segment lost 7 bases and the V segment lost 2 bases, leaving 6 bases of the junction unmatched. The CDR3 has 15 residues. The germline CDR1 and CDR2 sequences are SGHTA and FQGNSA. The CDR3 region is CASSLTTSGPNEQFF. CDR3 coding DNA: TGTGCCAGCAGCTTAACGACTAGCGGACCGAATGAGCAGTTCTTC.

This clonotype has just a few counts. J is TRBJ1-2 and V is TRBV9; 7 bases fit TRBD1. V lost 1 base and J lost 6; bases outside the gene matches: 6. Germline lookup yields CDR1 SGDLS and CDR2 YYNGEE. The CDR3 runs to 14 residues. CDR3 residues: CASSVYEGANGYTF. Here the CDR3 DNA reads TGTGCCAGCAGCGTATATGAGGGGGCGAATGGCTACACCTTC.

The V and J genes are TRBV5-1 and TRBJ2-1; TRBD2 might be the D (6 bases). Per the germline V gene, CDR1 is SGHRS and CDR2 is YFSETQ. The CDR3 extends over 13 amino acids. Trimming cost V 5 bases and J 7 bases, with 13 bases left between them. CDR3 sequence reads: CASRDGGGNEQFF. CDR3 in DNA: TGCGCCAGCAGGGACGGGGGTGGAAATGAGCAGTTCTTC.

The gene calls are TRBV7-9 and TRBJ1-2; a possible D gene is TRBD1 (5 bases). Germline V gene sequence: CDR1 SEHNR, CDR2 FQNEAQ (reference sequence). Trimming removed 5 bases from V and 6 bases from J, with 16 bases in between. The CDR3 extends over 14 amino acids. The CDR3 sequence: CASSRDYPRDGYTF. The CDR3 DNA is TGTGCCAGCAGCCGGGACTACCCCAGGGATGGCTACACCTTC.

This clonotype was counted between two and nine times. This rearrangement joins TRBV27 to TRBJ1-2; tentative D call: TRBD1 (5 bases). The CDR3 length is 14 residues. The V end was cut by 6 bases, the J end by 3 bases, with 14 bases between. Germline loops: CDR1 MNHEY, CDR2 SMNVEV (reference sequence). The CDR3 here is CASSVGVGDYGYTF. The CDR3, as DNA: TGTGCCAGCAGCGTGGGAGTGGGGGACTATGGCTACACCTTC.

In its sample, this clonotype was seen a few times. This chain joins TRBV9 and TRBJ2-1; 12 positions match TRBD2. This CDR3 has 18 amino acids. The germline V gene encodes CDR1 SGDLS and CDR2 YYNGEE. After removal of 0 bases from V and 5 bases from J, the junction contained 9 bases not matched to a gene. The CDR3 bases are TGTGCCAGCAGCGTAGCTCTTCTAGCGGGGGGGTTCGACAATGAGCAGTTCTTC. Its protein is CASSVALLAGGFDNEQFF.

DNA of the CDR3: TGTGCCAGCACCGCCAGAGGGGGTGGAGAGACCCAGTACTTC. Its translation: CASTARGGGETQYF. The rearrangement links TRBV28 to TRBJ2-5; D is perhaps TRBD1 (6 bases). V lost 7 bases and J lost 4, with 16 bases in between. The germline V gene has CDR1 MDHEN and CDR2 SYDVKM. CDR3 length equals 14 residues.

In this sample, this clonotype turned up many times. The rearrangement links TRBV7-9 to TRBJ2-4; the match to TRBD1 covers 9 bases. This CDR3 spans 15 amino acids. CDR1 is SEHNR and CDR2 is FQNEAQ in the germline V gene (reference sequence). Losses at the gene ends were 6 bases for V and 1 base for J; bases not matched to a gene: 4. This chain's CDR3 is CASSWDREAKNIQYF. CDR3 nucleotide sequence: TGTGCCAGCAGTTGGGACAGGGAGGCCAAAAACATTCAGTACTTC.

This clonotype was seen a handful of times. The CDR3 DNA reads TGTGCCAGCAGCTACCTCATGGGGGACTTCTACGAGCAGTACTTC. It translates to CASSYLMGDFYEQYF. The chain employs TRBV11-1 and TRBJ2-7, with a weak D call TRBD2 (6 bases). This CDR3 has 15 amino acids. Germline V gene lookup returns CDR1 SGHAT and CDR2 FQDESV (reference sequence). The V end was cut by 4 bases, the J end by 3 bases, with 16 bases between.

This sequence joins TRBV6-6 and TRBJ1-2, with 7 bases matching TRBD1. This CDR3 is built from 13 residues. The V gene's germline CDR1 is MNHNY and CDR2 SVGAGI (reference sequence). J gave up 3 bases and V 8 bases, and 6 bases lay outside the gene matches. The CDR3 sequence: CASQAGGDYGYTF. DNA for the CDR3: TGTGCCAGCCAAGCAGGGGGTGACTATGGCTACACCTTC.

This rearrangement joins TRBV5-1 to TRBJ2-1; TRBD2 matches 7 bases. Losses at the gene ends were 0 bases for V and 3 bases for J; bases not matched to a gene: 6. This CDR3 spans 16 amino acids. The germline CDR1 and CDR2 sequences are SGHRS and YFSETQ. This CDR3 reads CASSLVAGLSYNEQFF. DNA for the CDR3: TGCGCCAGCAGCTTGGTAGCGGGCCTAAGCTACAATGAGCAGTTCTTC.

The table lists this clonotype with many counts. The chain uses TRBV4-1 and TRBJ2-6; D call uncertain. V gave up 0 bases and J gave up 1 base, with 22 bases separating them. The CDR3 spans 21 residues. Germline loops: CDR1 MGHRA, CDR2 YSYEKL. Here the CDR3 reads CASSQDVRLGFISSGANVLTF. The CDR3 DNA sequence: TGCGCCAGCAGCCAAGATGTACGATTGGGGTTTATCTCTTCTGGGGCCAACGTCCTGACTTTC.

This clonotype was seen ten or more times. The V and J genes are TRBV27 and TRBJ2-1, with 7 bases identical to TRBD1. Germline CDR1 is MNHEY and CDR2 is SMNVEV (reference sequence). The CDR3 spans 15 residues. The V and J ends lost 6 bases and 0 bases, in that order; junction bases with no gene match: 5. The CDR3 protein is CASSPGTASYNEQFF. CDR3 bases: TGTGCCAGCAGCCCTGGGACAGCCTCCTACAATGAGCAGTTCTTC.